The present entry profiles one T cell receptor (beta chain) with its context. Its antigen remains unidentified. This PCR relied on a set of 60 Vbeta primers and 13 Jbeta primers. Assay used: immunoSEQ multiplex PCR; TCRdb lists only in-frame clones, some missing. The data contain approximately 160,000 clones, 84% of them singletons. This sample is drawn from a study of cytomegalovirus exposure and HLA in healthy donors. Background on the study: Sequencing of 150 million to 200 million T cells in an earlier analysis found around 100 million unique TCR beta sequences.

Points from the study as a whole: Cytomegalovirus-associated status was assigned to roughly 160 TCR beta chains.

Losses at the gene ends were 5 bases for V and 2 bases for J; bases not matched to a gene: 3. The CDR3 runs 14 residues. The germline V gene encodes CDR1 MNHEY and CDR2 SVGAGI. When sampled, the donors appeared nominally healthy, though they likely had unrecorded immune exposures. This sequence originates from a girl between 10 and 17 years old in good health and CMV-seropositive. This sequence joins TRBV6-5 and TRBJ2-1; 7 nucleotides line up with TRBD1. Sequenced input: PBMCs. CDR3 amino acids: CASSARGTYNEQFF. The CDR3 bases are TGTGCCAGCAGTGCCAGGGGGACCTACAATGAGCAGTTCTTC.